This section outlines one T cell receptor beta chain sequence together with its context. Its specificity is not known. Different DNA sequences within this sample yield the same CDR3. The sample comes from a study of OX40 agonist ivuxolimab in advanced cancers. Background on the study: Ivuxolimab doses were 0.01, 0.1, 0.3, 1.5, 3 or 10 mg/kg every 2 weeks. Of mixed ages from about 23 to 85 and averaging roughly 60 years, the group was 65% to 85% male.

Whole-study results and caveats: Expanded clones tended on average to be more numerous among CD8+ T cells than CD4+.

This CDR3 is built from 14 residues. CDR1 and CDR2 from the germline V gene are SGHRS and YFSETQ. V gave up 0 bases and J gave up 1 base, with 7 bases separating them. The assay was immunoSEQ multiplex PCR, and TCRdb's table has in-frame clones only and misses some. This table holds 92,000 or so clones, approximately 90% found once. This specimen was CD4+ or CD8+ T cells sorted from blood, taken in a trial of the OX40 agonist ivuxolimab. The chain is built from TRBV5-1 and TRBJ2-5, with D maybe TRBD1 (5 bases). The clonotype was recovered from an adult with an advanced solid tumor such as melanoma, head and neck, liver or kidney cancer. In nucleotides, the CDR3 is TGCGCCAGCAGCTTGGGGGGCTTCCAAGAGACCCAGTACTTC. It translates to CASSLGGFQETQYF.